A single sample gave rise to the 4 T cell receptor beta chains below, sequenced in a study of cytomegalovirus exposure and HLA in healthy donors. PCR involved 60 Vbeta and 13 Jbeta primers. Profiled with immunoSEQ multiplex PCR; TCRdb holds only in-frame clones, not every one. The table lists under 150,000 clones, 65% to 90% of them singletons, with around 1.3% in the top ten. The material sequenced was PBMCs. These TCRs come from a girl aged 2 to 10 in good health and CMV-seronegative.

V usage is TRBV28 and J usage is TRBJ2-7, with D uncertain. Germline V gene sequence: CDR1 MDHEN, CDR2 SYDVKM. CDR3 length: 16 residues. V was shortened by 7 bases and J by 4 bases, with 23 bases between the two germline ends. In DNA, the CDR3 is TGTGCCAGCACCTATTCAACCTTCCGCGGCTCATACGAGCAGTACTTC. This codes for CASTYSTFRGSYEQYF.

The CDR3 protein is CASSSTSGATYEQYF. CDR3 nucleotides: TGTGCCAGCAGCTCTACTAGCGGGGCAACCTACGAGCAGTACTTC. The chain recombines TRBV7-9 with TRBJ2-7, with 10 bases aligning to TRBD2. Germline loops: CDR1 SEHNR, CDR2 FQNEAQ (reference sequence). After removal of 4 bases from V and 2 bases from J, the junction contained 5 bases not matched to a gene. The CDR3 loop spans 15 amino acids.

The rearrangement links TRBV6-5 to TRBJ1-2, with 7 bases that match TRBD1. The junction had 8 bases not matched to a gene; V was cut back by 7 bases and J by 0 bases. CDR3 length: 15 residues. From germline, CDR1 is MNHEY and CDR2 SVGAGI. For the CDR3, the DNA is TGTGCCAGCACCACGGACAGGCGAGCTAACTATGGCTACACCTTC. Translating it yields CASTTDRRANYGYTF.

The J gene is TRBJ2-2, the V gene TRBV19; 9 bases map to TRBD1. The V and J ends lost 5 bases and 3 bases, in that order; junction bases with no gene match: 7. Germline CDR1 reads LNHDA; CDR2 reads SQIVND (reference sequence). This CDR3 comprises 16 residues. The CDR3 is CASSSGQGFDTGELFF. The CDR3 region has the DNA TGTGCCAGTAGTTCAGGACAGGGGTTTGACACCGGGGAGCTGTTTTTT.